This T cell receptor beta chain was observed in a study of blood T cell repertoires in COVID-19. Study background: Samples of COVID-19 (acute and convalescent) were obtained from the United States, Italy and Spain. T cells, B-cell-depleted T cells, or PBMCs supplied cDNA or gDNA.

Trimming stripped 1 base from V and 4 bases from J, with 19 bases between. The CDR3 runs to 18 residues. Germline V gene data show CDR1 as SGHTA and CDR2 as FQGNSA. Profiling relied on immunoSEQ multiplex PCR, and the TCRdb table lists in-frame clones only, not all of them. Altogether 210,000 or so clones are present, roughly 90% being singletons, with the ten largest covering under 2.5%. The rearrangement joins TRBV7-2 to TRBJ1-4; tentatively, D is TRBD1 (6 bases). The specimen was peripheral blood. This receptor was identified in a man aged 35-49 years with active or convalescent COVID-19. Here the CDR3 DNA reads TGTGCCAGCAGCTTAGAACTCCCGGGGACACCTTTTAATGAAAAACTGTTTTTT. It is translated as CASSLELPGTPFNEKLFF.